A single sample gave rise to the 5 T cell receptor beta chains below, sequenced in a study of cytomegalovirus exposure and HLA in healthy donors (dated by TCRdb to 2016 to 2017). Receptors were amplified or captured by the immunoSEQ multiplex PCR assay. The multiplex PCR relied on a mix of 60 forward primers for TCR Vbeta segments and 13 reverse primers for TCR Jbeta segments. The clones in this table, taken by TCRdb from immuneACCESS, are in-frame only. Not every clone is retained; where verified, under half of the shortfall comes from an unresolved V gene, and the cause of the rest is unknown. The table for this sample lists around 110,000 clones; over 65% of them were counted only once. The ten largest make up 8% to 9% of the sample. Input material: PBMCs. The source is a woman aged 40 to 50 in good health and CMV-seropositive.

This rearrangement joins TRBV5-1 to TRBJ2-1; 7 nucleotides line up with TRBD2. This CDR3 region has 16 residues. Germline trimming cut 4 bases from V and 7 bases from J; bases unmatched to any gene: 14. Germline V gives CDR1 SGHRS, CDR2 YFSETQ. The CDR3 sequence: CASSPSASGMRNEQFF. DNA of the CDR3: TGCGCCAGCAGCCCTAGCGCTAGCGGAATGAGGAATGAGCAGTTCTTC.

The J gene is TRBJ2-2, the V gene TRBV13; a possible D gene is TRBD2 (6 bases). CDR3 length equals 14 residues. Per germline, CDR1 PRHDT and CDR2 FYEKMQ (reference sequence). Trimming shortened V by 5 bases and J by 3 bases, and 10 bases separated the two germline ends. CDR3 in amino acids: CASSAGTYTGELFF. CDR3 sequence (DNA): TGTGCCAGCAGCGCCGGGACTTACACCGGGGAGCTGTTTTTT.

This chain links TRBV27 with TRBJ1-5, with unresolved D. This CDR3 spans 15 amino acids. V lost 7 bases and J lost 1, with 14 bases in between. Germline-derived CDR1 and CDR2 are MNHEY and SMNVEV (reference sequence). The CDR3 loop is CASNEGGGSNQPQHF. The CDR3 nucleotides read TGTGCCAGCAACGAAGGAGGAGGAAGCAATCAGCCCCAGCATTTT.

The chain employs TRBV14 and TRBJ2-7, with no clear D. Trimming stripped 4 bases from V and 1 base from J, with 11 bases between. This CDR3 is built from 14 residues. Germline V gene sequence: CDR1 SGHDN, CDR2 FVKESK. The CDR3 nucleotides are TGTGCCAGCAGCCTACGGTCTGATTCCTACGAGCAGTACTTC. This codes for CASSLRSDSYEQYF. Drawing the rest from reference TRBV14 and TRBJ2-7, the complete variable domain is EAGVTQFPSHSVIEKGQTVTLRCDPISGHDNLYWYRRVMGKEIKFLLHFVKESKQDESGMPNNRFLAERTGGTYSTLKVQPAELEDSGVYFCASSLRSDSYEQYFGPGTRLTVT.

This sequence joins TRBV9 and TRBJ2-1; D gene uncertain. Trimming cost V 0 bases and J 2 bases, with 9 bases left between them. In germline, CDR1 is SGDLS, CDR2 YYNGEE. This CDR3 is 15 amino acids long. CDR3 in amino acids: CASSVDLSPYNEQFF. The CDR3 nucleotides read TGTGCCAGCAGCGTAGATCTCTCCCCCTACAATGAGCAGTTCTTC. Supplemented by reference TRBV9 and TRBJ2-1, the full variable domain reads DSGVTQTPKHLITATGQRVTLRCSPRSGDLSVYWYQQSLDQGLQFLIQYYNGEERAKGNILERFSAQQFPDLHSELNLSSLELGDSALYFCASSVDLSPYNEQFFGPGTRLTVL.